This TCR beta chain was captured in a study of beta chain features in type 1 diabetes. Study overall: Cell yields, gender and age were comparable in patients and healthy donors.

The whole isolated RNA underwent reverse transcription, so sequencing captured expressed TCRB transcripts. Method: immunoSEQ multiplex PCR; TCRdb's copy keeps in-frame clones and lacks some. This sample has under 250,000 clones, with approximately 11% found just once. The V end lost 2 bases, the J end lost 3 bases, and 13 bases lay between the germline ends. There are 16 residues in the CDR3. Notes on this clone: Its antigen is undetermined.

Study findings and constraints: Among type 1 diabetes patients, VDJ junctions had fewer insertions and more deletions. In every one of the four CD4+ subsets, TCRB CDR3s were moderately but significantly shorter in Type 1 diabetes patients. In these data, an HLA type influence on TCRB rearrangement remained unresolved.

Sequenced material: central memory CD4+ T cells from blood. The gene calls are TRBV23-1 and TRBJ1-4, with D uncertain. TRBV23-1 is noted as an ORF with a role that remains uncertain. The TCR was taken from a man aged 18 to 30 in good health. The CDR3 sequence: CASSQLNGSPNEKLFF. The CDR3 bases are TGCGCCAGCAGTCAACTAAACGGATCCCCTAATGAAAAACTGTTTTTT.